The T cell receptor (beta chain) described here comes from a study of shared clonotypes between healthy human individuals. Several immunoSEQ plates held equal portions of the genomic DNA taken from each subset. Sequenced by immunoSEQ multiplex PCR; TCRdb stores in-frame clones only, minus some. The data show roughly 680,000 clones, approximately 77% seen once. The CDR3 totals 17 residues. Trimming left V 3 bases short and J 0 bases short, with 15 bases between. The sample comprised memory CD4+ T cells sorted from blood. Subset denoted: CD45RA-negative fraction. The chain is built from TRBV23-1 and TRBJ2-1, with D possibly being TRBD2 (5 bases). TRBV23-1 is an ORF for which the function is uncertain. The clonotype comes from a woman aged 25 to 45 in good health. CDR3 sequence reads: CASSHGRAGNSYNEQFF. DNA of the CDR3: TGCGCCAGCAGTCACGGGCGCGCCGGGAACTCCTACAATGAGCAGTTCTTC.